The clone carrying this T cell receptor beta chain showed up just once. The antigen is undetermined. The data were produced by immunoSEQ multiplex PCR, yet TCRdb's version contains in-frame clones alone and is incomplete. The repertoire holds some 38,000 clones, around 78% seen once, with around 5.2% in the top ten. Time point reported: week 5, during vaccination. Topical imiquimod accompanied each vaccine dose, which consisted of 300 ug of mutant IDH1 20-mer peptide. V was clipped by 2 bases and J by 2 bases, with 13 bases between them. The CDR3 length is 15 residues. Germline V gives CDR1 MGHRA, CDR2 YSYEKL. This specimen comes from a study of a mutant IDH1 vaccine in newly diagnosed glioma. Whole-study context: Following radiotherapy alone, or alongside temozolomide cycles, vaccination was started after an interval of 4-6 weeks. Earlier treatment was radiotherapy, temozolomide, or both, with most getting both.

Study conclusions and caveats: The authors found pseudoprogression apparently unrelated to changes in top peripheral T cell clonotypes. Immune responses induced by the vaccine were seen in around 92% of patients, spanning multiple MHC alleles.

The sequencing used PBMCs, collected from a glioma patient whose treatment included an IDH1 peptide vaccine. The chain recombines TRBV4-1 with TRBJ2-7; TRBD1 might be the D (6 bases). This clonotype originated in a man aged 35 to 55 with glioma. The CDR3: CASSQIRDTTYEQYF. The CDR3 DNA follows: TGCGCCAGCAGCCAAATCCGGGACACCACCTACGAGCAGTACTTC.